The 19 T cell receptor beta chains below all came from one sample that was sequenced in a study of monozygotic twins with inflammatory bowel disease. TCRdb re-called the 5' RACE reads, yielding one record per CDR3 amino acid sequence without DNA. Recorded for this sample: fewer than 550,000 distinct CDR3 sequences. The sequenced sample was blood. The receptor source for this set is a human donor with ulcerative colitis or Crohn's disease, or a healthy co-twin of an affected twin (not recorded which).

The rearrangement joins TRBV29-1 to TRBJ2-4; the D gene TCRdb calls, TRBD1, cannot be checked with no DNA. CDR3 length: 14 residues. CDR1 SQVTM and CDR2 ANQGSEA come from the germline V gene. CDR3 sequence: CSVPGTGGKNIQYF.

V and J are TRBV25-1 and TRBJ1-3; with no DNA, the TCRdb D assignment of TRBD1 cannot be verified. CDR3 length: 14 amino acids. Germline V gene data show CDR1 as MGHDK and CDR2 as SYGVNS. This CDR3 is CASSPPSRGNTIYF.

The chain's CDR3 is CASSPNSDRGQPQHF. The V call is TRBV18, the J call TRBJ1-5; the TCRdb call, TRBD1, lacks DNA for checking. The germline gives CDR1 KGHSH, CDR2 LQKENI. The CDR3 runs 15 residues. The variable domain in full, with the rest retrieved from reference TRBV18 and TRBJ1-5, is NAGVMQNPRHLVRRRGQEARLRCSPMKGHSHVYWYRQLPEEGLKFMVYLQKENIIDESGMPKERFSAEFPKEGPSILRIQQVVRGDSAAYFCASSPNSDRGQPQHFGDGTRLSIL.

The chain links TRBV2 to TRBJ1-6; TCRdb gives TRBD1 as the D gene, but with no DNA this cannot be confirmed. CDR1 is SNHLY, CDR2 FYNNEI, per germline. The CDR3 has 17 residues. The CDR3: CASSPVIGTLYASPLHF.

V gene TRBV28 combines with J gene TRBJ2-2; TCRdb calls TRBD1, which cannot be checked without DNA. CDR1 and CDR2 from the germline V gene are MDHEN and SYDVKM. This CDR3 region has 17 residues. The CDR3 is CASSLYRTGRISGELFF.

The chain combines TRBV7-9 with TRBJ1-4. Per germline, CDR1 SEHNR and CDR2 FQNEAQ (reference sequence). This CDR3 has 16 residues. The chain's CDR3 is CASSLAKGSRTEKLFF.

The rearrangement joins TRBV28 to TRBJ1-5; there is no DNA to check the TCRdb D call of TRBD1. This CDR3 has 14 amino acids. CDR1 is MDHEN, CDR2 SYDVKM, per germline. CDR3 residues: CASSSGAANQPQHF. Full variable domain (rest looked up from reference TRBV28 and TRBJ1-5): DVKVTQSSRYLVKRTGEKVFLECVQDMDHENMFWYRQDPGLGLRLIYFSYDVKMKEKGDIPEGYSVSREKKERFSLILESASTNQTSMYLCASSSGAANQPQHFGDGTRLSIL.

Here the CDR3 reads CASSSPGGLGNQPQHF. The chain has TRBV28 and TRBJ1-5. This CDR3 has 16 residues. The germline CDR1 and CDR2 sequences are MDHEN and SYDVKM.

The gene calls are TRBV6-1 and TRBJ2-7; TCRdb lists TRBD1, though no DNA is available to test this call. From germline, CDR1 is MNHNS and CDR2 SASEGT. CDR3 size: 13 residues. CDR3 residues: CASSATGGYEQYF.

The CDR3 protein is CASSLAPGKGYF. The chain joins TRBV11-2 to TRBJ2-7; without DNA, the TCRdb call of TRBD1 cannot be checked. CDR3 length equals 12 residues. Germline V gene data show CDR1 as SGHAT and CDR2 as FQNNGV.

J is TRBJ2-3 and V is TRBV11-2. The CDR3 has 13 amino acids. Germline loops: CDR1 SGHAT, CDR2 FQNNGV. The CDR3 sequence: CASSLDLGDTQYF.

V and J are TRBV5-1 and TRBJ2-7; as DNA is missing, the TRBD1 call by TCRdb cannot be tested. In germline, CDR1 is SGHRS, CDR2 YFSETQ. The CDR3 length is 14 residues. CDR3 loop: CASSLGTGGGEQYF. Full variable domain (missing parts from reference TRBV5-1 and TRBJ2-7): KAGVTQTPRYLIKTRGQQVTLSCSPISGHRSVSWYQQTPGQGLQFLFEYFSETQRNKGNFPGRFSGRQFSNSRSEMNVSTLELGDSALYLCASSLGTGGGEQYFGPGTRLTVT.

The rearrangement links TRBV20-1 to TRBJ2-1; there is no DNA to check the TCRdb D call of TRBD2. This CDR3 is built from 12 residues. CDR1 DFQATT and CDR2 SNEGSKA come from the germline V gene (reference sequence). CDR3 region: CSARGTIPEQFF.

The chain couples TRBV6-1 to TRBJ2-3. The CDR3 is 12 residues long. Germline CDR1 MNHNS, CDR2 SASEGT. The CDR3 loop reads CASSALTDTQYF.

The V and J genes are TRBV7-9 and TRBJ2-6; TCRdb's D call, TRBD1, is unchecked because there is no DNA. The V gene's germline CDR1 is SEHNR and CDR2 FQNEAQ (reference sequence). The CDR3 runs 16 residues. The CDR3 loop reads CASSLDGAPGANVLTF.

This chain links TRBV14 with TRBJ2-1. Germline CDR1 and CDR2: SGHDN and FVKESK. This CDR3 contains 13 residues. This chain's CDR3 is CASSQKMDNEQFF. The whole variable domain, remainder taken from reference TRBV14 and TRBJ2-1, is EAGVTQFPSHSVIEKGQTVTLRCDPISGHDNLYWYRRVMGKEIKFLLHFVKESKQDESGMPNNRFLAERTGGTYSTLKVQPAELEDSGVYFCASSQKMDNEQFFGPGTRLTVL.

The chain has TRBV15 and TRBJ1-2; without DNA, the TCRdb call of TRBD1 cannot be checked. This CDR3 has 15 amino acids. Germline V CDR1 and CDR2: LNHNV, YYDKDF (reference sequence). The CDR3 loop is CATSRVGTGSYGYTF. The whole variable domain, remainder taken from reference TRBV15 and TRBJ1-2, is DAMVIQNPRYQVTQFGKPVTLSCSQTLNHNVMYWYQQKSSQAPKLLFHYYDKDFNNEADTPDNFQSRRPNTSFCFLDIRSPGLGDTAMYLCATSRVGTGSYGYTFGSGTRLTVV.

The chain carries TRBV28 and TRBJ2-3. The germline V gene has CDR1 MDHEN and CDR2 SYDVKM. The CDR3 sequence is 12 residues long. The CDR3 loop reads CASRTNTDTQYF.

The chain uses TRBV2 and TRBJ1-6. The CDR3 length is 15 residues. The V gene's germline CDR1 is SNHLY and CDR2 FYNNEI. CDR3 loop: CASTETGSSNSPLHF.